One TCR beta chain is described in this entry. The target antigen is unknown. The CDR3 consists of 15 residues. Germline V lookup: CDR1 SGHTA, CDR2 FQGNSA. The V end was cut by 1 base, the J end by 1 base, with 11 bases between. The data are from a study of T cell responses to AZD1222 COVID-19 vaccine. Generated by immunoSEQ multiplex PCR, the TCRdb table keeps only in-frame clones and is missing some. The sample lists approximately 130,000 clones; 80% to 90% were seen once. Whole-study findings and limits: Clonal diversity may have been underestimated in mostly white British donors. In the spike-specific TCR repertoire, nearly half reportedly target unmutated variant regions.

The source material was peripheral blood, sampled 28 days after the second AZD1222 dose. The V gene is TRBV7-2, the J gene TRBJ2-7; D not certain. This receptor was taken from an adult who received the AZD1222 COVID-19 vaccine. The CDR3 region is CASSLGGFTSYEQYF. The CDR3 nucleotides read TGTGCCAGCAGCTTAGGAGGTTTTACGTCCTACGAGCAGTACTTC.